This entry concerns a single T cell receptor beta chain. Its matching antigen is unknown. This entry belongs to a study of beta chain features in type 1 diabetes. Of the isolated RNA, all was reverse transcribed, and so the sequenced material was expressed TCRB transcripts. The data were produced by immunoSEQ multiplex PCR, yet TCRdb's version contains in-frame clones alone and is incomplete. In the table there are about 25,000 clones, around 68% of which are singletons. Regarding the study as a whole: The similarity of naive, central memory and Treg TCRB repertoires appeared greater among patients than among healthy donors. Shortening that was moderate but significant affected the TCRB CDR3s of Type 1 diabetes patients in all four CD4+ subsets. Lower insertion and higher deletion counts appeared at VDJ junctions in type 1 diabetes patients.

Cell sorting via CD45RO/CCR7/CD25/CD127/CD95/CD27 was performed to obtain CD4+ naive, central memory, regulatory and stem cell-like memory cells. The CDR3 length is 13 residues. The germline V gene has CDR1 GTSNPN and CDR2 SVGIG (reference sequence). The V and J ends lost 2 bases and 0 bases respectively, with 5 bases between them. The receptor comes from a woman aged 40 to 55 with type 1 diabetes. The genes are TRBV30 and TRBJ1-3; D not certain. The sample comprised stem cell memory CD4+ T cells from blood. CDR3 residues: CAWSLSSGNTIYF. The CDR3 DNA sequence: TGTGCCTGGAGTCTGAGCTCTGGAAACACCATATATTTT.